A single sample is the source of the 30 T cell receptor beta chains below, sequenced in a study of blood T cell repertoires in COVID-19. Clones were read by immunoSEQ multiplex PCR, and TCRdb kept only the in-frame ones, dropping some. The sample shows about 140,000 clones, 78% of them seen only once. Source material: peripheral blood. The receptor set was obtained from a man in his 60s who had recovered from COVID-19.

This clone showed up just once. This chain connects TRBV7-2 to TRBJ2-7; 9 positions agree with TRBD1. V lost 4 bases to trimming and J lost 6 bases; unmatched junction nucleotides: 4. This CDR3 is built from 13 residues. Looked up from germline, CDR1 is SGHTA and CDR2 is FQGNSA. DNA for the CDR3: TGTGCCAGCAGCTCACGACAGGGGGGCGAGCAGTACTTC. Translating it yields CASSSRQGGEQYF.

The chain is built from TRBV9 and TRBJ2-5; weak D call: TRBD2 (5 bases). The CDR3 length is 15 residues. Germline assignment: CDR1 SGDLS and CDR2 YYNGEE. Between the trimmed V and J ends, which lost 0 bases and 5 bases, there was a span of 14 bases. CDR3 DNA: TGTGCCAGCAGCGTAGTGGGCACCCCGGGGGAGACCCAGTACTTC. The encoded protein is CASSVVGTPGETQYF.

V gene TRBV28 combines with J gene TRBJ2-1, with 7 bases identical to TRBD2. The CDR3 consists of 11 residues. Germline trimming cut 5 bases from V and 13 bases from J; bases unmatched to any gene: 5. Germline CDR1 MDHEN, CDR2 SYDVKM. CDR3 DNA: TGTGCCAGCAGTCCTAGACTAGCTCAGTTCTTC. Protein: CASSPRLAQFF.

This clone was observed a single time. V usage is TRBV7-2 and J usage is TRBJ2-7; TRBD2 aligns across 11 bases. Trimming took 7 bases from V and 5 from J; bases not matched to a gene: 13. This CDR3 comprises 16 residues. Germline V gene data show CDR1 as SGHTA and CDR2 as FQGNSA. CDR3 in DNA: TGTGCCAGCACCCTGGGGCTAGCGGGGGGCCTCAACGAGCAGTACTTC. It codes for CASTLGLAGGLNEQYF. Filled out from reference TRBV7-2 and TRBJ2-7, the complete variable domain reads GAGVSQSPSNKVTEKGKDVELRCDPISGHTALYWYRQSLGQGLEFLIYFQGNSAPDKSGLPSDRFSAERTGGSVSTLTIQRTQQEDSAVYLCASTLGLAGGLNEQYFGPGTRLTVT.

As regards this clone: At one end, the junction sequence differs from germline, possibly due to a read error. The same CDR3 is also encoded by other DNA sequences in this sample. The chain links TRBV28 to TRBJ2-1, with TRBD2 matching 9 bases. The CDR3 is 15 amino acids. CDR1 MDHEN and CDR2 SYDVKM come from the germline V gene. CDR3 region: CASSSIAGDVDEQFF. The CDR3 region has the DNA TGCGCCAGCAGCTCCATAGCGGGAGACGTGGATGAGCAGTTCTTC.

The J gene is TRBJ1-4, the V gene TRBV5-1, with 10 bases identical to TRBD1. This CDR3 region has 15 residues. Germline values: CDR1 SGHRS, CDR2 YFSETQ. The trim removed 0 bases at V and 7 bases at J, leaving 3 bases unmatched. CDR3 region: CASSLDGTGVEKLFF. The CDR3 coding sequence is TGCGCCAGCAGCTTGGATGGGACAGGGGTTGAAAAACTGTTTTTT.

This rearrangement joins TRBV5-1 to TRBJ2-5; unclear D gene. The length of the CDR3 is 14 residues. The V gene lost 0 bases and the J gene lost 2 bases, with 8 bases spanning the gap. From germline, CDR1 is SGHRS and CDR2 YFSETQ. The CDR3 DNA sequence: TGCGCCAGCAGCTTGGCCCAAAATCAAGAGACCCAGTACTTC. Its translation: CASSLAQNQETQYF.

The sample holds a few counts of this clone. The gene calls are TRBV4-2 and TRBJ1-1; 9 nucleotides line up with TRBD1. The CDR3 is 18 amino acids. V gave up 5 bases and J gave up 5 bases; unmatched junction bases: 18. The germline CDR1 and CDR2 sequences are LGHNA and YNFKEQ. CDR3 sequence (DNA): TGTGCCAGCAGCGATTTATACAGGGGGCAAGGTACAAGAACTGAAGCTTTCTTT. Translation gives CASSDLYRGQGTRTEAFF.

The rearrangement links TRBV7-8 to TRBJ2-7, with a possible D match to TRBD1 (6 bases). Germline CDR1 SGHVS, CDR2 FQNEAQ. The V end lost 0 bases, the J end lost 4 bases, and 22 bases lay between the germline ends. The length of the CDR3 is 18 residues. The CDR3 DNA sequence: TGTGCCAGCAGCTTAGCCCCCTCCGGGACAAGAATCCCTTACGAGCAGTACTTC. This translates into CASSLAPSGTRIPYEQYF.

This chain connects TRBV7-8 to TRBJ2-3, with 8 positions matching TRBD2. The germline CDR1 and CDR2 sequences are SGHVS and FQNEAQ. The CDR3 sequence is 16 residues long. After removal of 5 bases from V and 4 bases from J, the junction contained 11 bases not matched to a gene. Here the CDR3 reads CASSGPGTRVPDTQYF. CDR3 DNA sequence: TGTGCCAGCAGCGGGCCCGGGACTAGGGTCCCAGATACGCAGTATTTT. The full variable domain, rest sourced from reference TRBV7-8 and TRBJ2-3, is GAGVSQSPRYKVAKRGQDVALRCDPISGHVSLFWYQQALGQGPEFLTYFQNEAQLDKSGLPSDRFFAERPEGSVSTLKIQRTQQEDSAVYLCASSGPGTRVPDTQYFGPGTRLTVL.

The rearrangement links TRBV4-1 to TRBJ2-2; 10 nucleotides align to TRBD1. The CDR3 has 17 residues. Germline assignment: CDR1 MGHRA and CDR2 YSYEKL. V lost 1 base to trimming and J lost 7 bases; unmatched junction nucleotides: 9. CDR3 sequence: CASSQALTGGAGGELFF. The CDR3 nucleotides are TGCGCCAGCAGCCAAGCCCTGACAGGGGGCGCGGGCGGGGAGCTGTTTTTT.

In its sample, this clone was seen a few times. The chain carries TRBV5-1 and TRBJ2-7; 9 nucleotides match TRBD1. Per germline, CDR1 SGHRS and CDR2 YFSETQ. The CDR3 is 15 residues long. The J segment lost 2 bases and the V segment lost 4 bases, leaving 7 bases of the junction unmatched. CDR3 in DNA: TGCGCCAGCAGCCGAGGGACAGGGAACACCTACGAGCAGTACTTC. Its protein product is CASSRGTGNTYEQYF.

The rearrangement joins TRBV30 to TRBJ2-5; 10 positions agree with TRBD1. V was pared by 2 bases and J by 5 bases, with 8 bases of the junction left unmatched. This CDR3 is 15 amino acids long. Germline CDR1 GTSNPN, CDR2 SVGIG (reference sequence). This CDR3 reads CAWSTGTGEGETQYF. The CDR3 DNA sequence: TGTGCCTGGAGTACTGGGACAGGGGAGGGCGAGACCCAGTACTTC.

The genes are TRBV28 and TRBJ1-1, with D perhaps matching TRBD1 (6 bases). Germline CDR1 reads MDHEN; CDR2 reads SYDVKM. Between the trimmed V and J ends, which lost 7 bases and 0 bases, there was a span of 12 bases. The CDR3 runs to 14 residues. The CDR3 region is CASKSGQMNTEAFF. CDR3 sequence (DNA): TGTGCCAGCAAGTCTGGACAGATGAACACTGAAGCTTTCTTT.

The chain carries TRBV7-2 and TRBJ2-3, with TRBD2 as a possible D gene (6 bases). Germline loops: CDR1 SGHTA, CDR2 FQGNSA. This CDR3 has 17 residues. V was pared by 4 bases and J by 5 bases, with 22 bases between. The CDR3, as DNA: TGTGCCAGCAGCTCAAGTGCGGGGCGGGCCGGGGGAGATACGCAGTATTTT. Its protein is CASSSSAGRAGGDTQYF.

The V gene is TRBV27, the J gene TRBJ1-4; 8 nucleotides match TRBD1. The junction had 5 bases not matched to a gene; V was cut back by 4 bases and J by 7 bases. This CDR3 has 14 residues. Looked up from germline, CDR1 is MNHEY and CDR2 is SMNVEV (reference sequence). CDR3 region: CASSSQGEGEKLFF. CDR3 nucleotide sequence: TGTGCCAGCAGTTCACAGGGGGAGGGTGAAAAACTGTTTTTT.

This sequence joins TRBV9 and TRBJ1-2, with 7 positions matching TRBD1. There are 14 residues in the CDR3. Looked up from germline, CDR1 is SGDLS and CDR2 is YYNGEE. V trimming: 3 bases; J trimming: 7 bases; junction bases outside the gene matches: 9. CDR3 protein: CASSAVGQEVGYTF. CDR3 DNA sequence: TGTGCCAGCAGCGCGGTCGGACAGGAGGTTGGCTACACCTTC.

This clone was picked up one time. Written as DNA, the CDR3 is TGTGCCAGCAGCTTGAGGCCGCTCTTAGCCCCCTACGAGCAGTACTTC. Residues: CASSLRPLLAPYEQYF. V is TRBV5-8 and J is TRBJ2-7; the D is unclear. This CDR3 spans 16 amino acids. Germline-derived CDR1 and CDR2 are SGHTS and YDEGEE. The V gene lost 1 base and the J gene lost 2 bases, with 16 bases spanning the gap. The full variable domain, completed using reference TRBV5-8 and TRBJ2-7, is EAGVTQSPTHLIKTRGQQATLRCSPISGHTSVYWYQQALGLGLQFLLWYDEGEERNRGNFPPRFSGRQFPNYSSELNVNALELEDSALYLCASSLRPLLAPYEQYFGPGTRLTVT.

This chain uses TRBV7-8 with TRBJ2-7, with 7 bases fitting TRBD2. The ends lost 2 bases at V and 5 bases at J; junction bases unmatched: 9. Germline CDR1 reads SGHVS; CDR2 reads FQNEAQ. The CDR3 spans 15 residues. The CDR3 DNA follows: TGTGCCAGCAGCTTAAGCGGGACCATGGCCCACGAGCAGTACTTC. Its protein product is CASSLSGTMAHEQYF.

For the CDR3, the DNA is TGTGCCACCAGCAGTAGGACAGGGGATCAGCCCCAGCATTTT. Translating it yields CATSSRTGDQPQHF. V gene TRBV15 combines with J gene TRBJ1-5; 9 positions agree with TRBD1. This CDR3 is 14 amino acids long. Trimming took 3 bases from V and 5 from J; bases not matched to a gene: 2. The germline gives CDR1 LNHNV, CDR2 YYDKDF (reference sequence).

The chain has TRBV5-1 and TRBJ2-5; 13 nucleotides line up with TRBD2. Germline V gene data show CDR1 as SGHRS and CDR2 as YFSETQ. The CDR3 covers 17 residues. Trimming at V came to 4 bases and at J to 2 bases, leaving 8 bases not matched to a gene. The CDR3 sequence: CASSPGLAGAQQETQYF. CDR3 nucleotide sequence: TGCGCCAGCAGCCCCGGACTAGCGGGGGCCCAGCAAGAGACCCAGTACTTC.

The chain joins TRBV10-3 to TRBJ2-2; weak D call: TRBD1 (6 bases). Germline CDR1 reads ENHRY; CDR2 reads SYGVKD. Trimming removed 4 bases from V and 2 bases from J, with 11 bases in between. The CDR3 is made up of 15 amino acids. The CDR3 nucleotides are TGTGCCATCAGTGCAGGGGATACCAACACCGGGGAGCTGTTTTTT. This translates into CAISAGDTNTGELFF.

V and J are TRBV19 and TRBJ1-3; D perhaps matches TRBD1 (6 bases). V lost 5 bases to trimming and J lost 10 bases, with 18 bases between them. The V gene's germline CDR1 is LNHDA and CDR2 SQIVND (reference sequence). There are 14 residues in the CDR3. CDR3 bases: TGTGCCAGTAGTGGGGGGGACAACTTTAAGACCATATATTTT. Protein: CASSGGDNFKTIYF.

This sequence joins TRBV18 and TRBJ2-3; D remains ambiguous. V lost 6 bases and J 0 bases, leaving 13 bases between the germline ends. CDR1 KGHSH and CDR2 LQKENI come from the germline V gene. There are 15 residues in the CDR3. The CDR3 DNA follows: TGTGCCAGCTCGCTTTTAGATTCTAGCACAGATACGCAGTATTTT. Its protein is CASSLLDSSTDTQYF.

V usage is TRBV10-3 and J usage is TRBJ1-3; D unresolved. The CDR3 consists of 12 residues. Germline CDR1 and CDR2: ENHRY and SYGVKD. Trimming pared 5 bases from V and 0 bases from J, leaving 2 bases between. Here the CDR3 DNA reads TGTGCCATCAGTTACTCTGGAAACACCATATATTTT. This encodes CAISYSGNTIYF.

The CDR3 protein is CASSLGRSYNEQFF. As DNA, the CDR3 is TGTGCCAGCAGCTTAGGTCGCTCCTACAATGAGCAGTTCTTC. The chain has TRBV11-2 and TRBJ2-1; D gene unclear. The CDR3 sequence is 14 residues long. The germline gives CDR1 SGHAT, CDR2 FQNNGV. Trimming left V 1 base short and J 0 bases short, with 4 bases between.

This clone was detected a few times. CDR3 sequence reads: CASSQGLAGTNTGELFF. The CDR3 DNA reads TGTGCCAGCAGCCAGGGACTAGCGGGGACGAACACCGGGGAGCTGTTTTTT. The chain employs TRBV14 and TRBJ2-2, with 13 bases matching TRBD2. This CDR3 has 17 amino acids. With 3 bases clipped from V and 0 bases from J, the junction kept 1 base outside the gene matches. Germline assignment: CDR1 SGHDN and CDR2 FVKESK.

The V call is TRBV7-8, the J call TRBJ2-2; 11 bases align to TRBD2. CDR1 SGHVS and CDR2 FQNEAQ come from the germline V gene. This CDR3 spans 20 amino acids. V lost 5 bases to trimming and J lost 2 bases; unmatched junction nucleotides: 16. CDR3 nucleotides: TGTGCCAGCAGCCCTCGTGTAGCGGGGGGGCCGCGGGCTAACACCGGGGAGCTGTTTTTT. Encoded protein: CASSPRVAGGPRANTGELFF.

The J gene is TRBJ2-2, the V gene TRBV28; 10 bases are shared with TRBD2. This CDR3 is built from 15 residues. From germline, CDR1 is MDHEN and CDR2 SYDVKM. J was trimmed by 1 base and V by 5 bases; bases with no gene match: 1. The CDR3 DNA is TGTGCCAGCAGTCTAGCGGGGGAGAACACCGGGGAGCTGTTTTTT. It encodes CASSLAGENTGELFF.

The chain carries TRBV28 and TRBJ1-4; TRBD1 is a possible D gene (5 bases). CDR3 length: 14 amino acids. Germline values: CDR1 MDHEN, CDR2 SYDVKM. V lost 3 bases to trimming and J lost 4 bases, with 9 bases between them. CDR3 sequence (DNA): TGTGCCAGCAGTTTGGGGGGGAGTAATGAAAAACTGTTTTTT. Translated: CASSLGGSNEKLFF.